Here is one T cell receptor beta chain with its context. Antigen: not known. The germline V and J ends were trimmed by 4 bases and 4 bases, with 11 bases remaining between them. Germline V gene lookup returns CDR1 SNHLY and CDR2 FYNNEI. The CDR3 runs to 14 residues. The data were taken from a study of cytomegalovirus exposure and HLA in healthy donors. Study in general: Of all 400 or so donors who were genotyped, about 84% belonged to the Caucasian-associated ancestry cluster.

Study-level findings and limits: A later analysis, which compared TCR beta chains of equal frequency, found the HLA-associated ones more clonally expanded. Presence/absence analyses took donor sequencing depth as roughly uniform. The majority of CMV-associated TCR beta chains were reported as apparently HLA-restricted in a later analysis.

The PCR used 60 Vbeta and 13 Jbeta primers. Using immunoSEQ multiplex PCR, the repertoire was profiled, and TCRdb retains in-frame clones only, with some absent. The top ten hold over 1.5% of the sample, which has around 140,000 clones, approximately 57% seen once. The clonotype originates from a male donor in good health and CMV-seronegative. Sequenced input: PBMCs. The J gene is TRBJ1-5, the V gene TRBV2; tentatively, D is TRBD1 (6 bases). In nucleotides, the CDR3 is TGTGCCAGCAGTGCTGGGACACCTAATCAGCCCCAGCATTTT. Protein: CASSAGTPNQPQHF.